The rows below give T cell receptor beta chains drawn from one sample of a study of cytomegalovirus exposure and HLA in healthy donors. The method was immunoSEQ multiplex PCR; TCRdb's version includes in-frame clones alone and lacks a portion of them. Among over 200,000 clones listed, roughly 82% were seen once. Material: PBMCs. The receptors stem from a man aged 40-49 years in good health and CMV-seropositive. The CDR3 runs from the conserved cysteine through the conserved F or W. The D gene is left open where the match is weak. For some rows the clone size is stated as once, few or many, or as a class when expanded; others skip it.

J gene: TRBJ1-2
D gene: -
V gene: TRBV29-1
clone size: -
CDR3 DNA: TGCAGCGTGACCCGACAGCTCTATGGCTACACCTTC
CDR3 protein: CSVTRQLYGYTF

J gene: TRBJ2-1
D gene: TRBD2
V gene: TRBV7-9
clone size: once
CDR3 DNA: TGTGCCAGCAGCTCCGGGGGGAATGAGCAGTTCTTC
CDR3 protein: CASSSGGNEQFF

J gene: TRBJ2-5
D gene: TRBD1
V gene: TRBV7-9
clone size: -
CDR3 DNA: TGTGCCAGCAGGGCAGGGGGAAAGAGCGAGACCCAGTACTTC
CDR3 protein: CASRAGGKSETQYF

J gene: TRBJ2-2
D gene: TRBD2
V gene: TRBV7-3
clone size: once
CDR3 DNA: TGTGCCAGCAGCTTAAGCCGCGGACTAGTCGGGGGGGAGCTGTTTTTT
CDR3 protein: CASSLSRGLVGGELFF

J gene: TRBJ2-3
D gene: -
V gene: TRBV5-1
clone size: -
CDR3 DNA: TGCGCCAGCAGCTTGGCCACGGGGAGCACAGATACGCAGTATTTT
CDR3 protein: CASSLATGSTDTQYF

J gene: TRBJ2-3
D gene: TRBD2
V gene: TRBV5-8
clone size: -
CDR3 DNA: TGTGCCAGCAGCTTGGCGTCGCGACTAGCGGGAGAATCTAGCACAGATACGCAGTATTTT
CDR3 protein: CASSLASRLAGESSTDTQYF

J gene: TRBJ2-3
D gene: TRBD2
V gene: TRBV29-1
clone size: -
CDR3 DNA: TGCAGCCTTCTAGCGGGAGGATCCACAGATACGCAGTATTTT
CDR3 protein: CSLLAGGSTDTQYF

J gene: TRBJ1-1
D gene: TRBD1
V gene: TRBV6-5
clone size: -
CDR3 DNA: TGTGCCAGCAGTTACTCTAGGACAGGGAACACTGAAGCTTTCTTT
CDR3 protein: CASSYSRTGNTEAFF

J gene: TRBJ2-1
D gene: TRBD2
V gene: TRBV5-1
clone size: -
CDR3 DNA: TGCGCCAGTAGACAGAGCGGGAGCCGGGATGAGCAGTTCTTC
CDR3 protein: CASRQSGSRDEQFF

J gene: TRBJ2-6
D gene: -
V gene: TRBV19
clone size: -
CDR3 DNA: TGTGCCAGTAGTTCGCCTAGCTCTGGGGCCAACGTCCTGACTTTC
CDR3 protein: CASSSPSSGANVLTF

J gene: TRBJ2-7
D gene: TRBD2
V gene: TRBV6-5
clone size: -
CDR3 DNA: TGTGCCAGCAAACCAGCGGGAGATCTCGAGCAGTACTTC
CDR3 protein: CASKPAGDLEQYF

J gene: TRBJ2-2
D gene: TRBD2
V gene: TRBV2
clone size: -
CDR3 DNA: TGTGCCAGCAGTCCTGGGAGGGAGGCCGGGGAGCTGTTTTTT
CDR3 protein: CASSPGREAGELFF

J gene: TRBJ2-7
D gene: TRBD2
V gene: TRBV6-1
clone size: -
CDR3 DNA: TGTGCCAGCAGTGAAGCATCTAGCGGGAGGCTGGAGCAGTACTTC
CDR3 protein: CASSEASSGRLEQYF

J gene: TRBJ2-5
D gene: TRBD2
V gene: TRBV11-2
clone size: -
CDR3 DNA: TGTGCCAGCAGCTCATCATCTAGCGGGAGAGAGACCCAGTACTTC
CDR3 protein: CASSSSSSGRETQYF

J gene: TRBJ1-2
D gene: -
V gene: TRBV27
clone size: -
CDR3 DNA: TGTGCCAGCAGTTTTAATGGGGCCCCCAACTATGGCTACACCTTC
CDR3 protein: CASSFNGAPNYGYTF

J gene: TRBJ1-4
D gene: -
V gene: TRBV19
clone size: -
CDR3 DNA: TGTGCCAGTAGAGGGCACAGGGTCACTAATGAAAAACTGTTTTTT
CDR3 protein: CASRGHRVTNEKLFF

J gene: TRBJ1-1
D gene: TRBD1
V gene: TRBV18
clone size: -
CDR3 DNA: TGTGCCAGCTCACTAGGGACAGTGAACACTGAAGCTTTCTTT
CDR3 protein: CASSLGTVNTEAFF

J gene: TRBJ2-3
D gene: TRBD2
V gene: TRBV5-1
clone size: -
CDR3 DNA: TGCGCCAGCAGCTCCTGGACTAGCGGGAGGGCCAGCCCAGATACGCAGTATTTT
CDR3 protein: CASSSWTSGRASPDTQYF

J gene: TRBJ1-5
D gene: -
V gene: TRBV27
clone size: few
CDR3 DNA: TGTGCCAGCAGGCCAACGACAGGAAGCAATCAGCCCCAGCATTTT
CDR3 protein: CASRPTTGSNQPQHF

J gene: TRBJ2-1
D gene: -
V gene: TRBV7-3
clone size: -
CDR3 DNA: TGTGCCAGCAGCCCGCCCGGCTACGGGATCAATGAGCAGTTCTTC
CDR3 protein: CASSPPGYGINEQFF

J gene: TRBJ1-2
D gene: -
V gene: TRBV5-5
clone size: -
CDR3 DNA: TGTGCCAGCAGCTTGGGCCAGGGGTGGATAGTCGGCTACACCTTC
CDR3 protein: CASSLGQGWIVGYTF

J gene: TRBJ1-2
D gene: -
V gene: TRBV28
clone size: -
CDR3 DNA: TGTGCCAGCTCCGACGGAGACTATGGCTACACCTTC
CDR3 protein: CASSDGDYGYTF

J gene: TRBJ2-1
D gene: TRBD1
V gene: TRBV27
clone size: -
CDR3 DNA: TGTGCCAGCACCCCCGGGACAGGGGGCTACAATGAGCAGTTCTTC
CDR3 protein: CASTPGTGGYNEQFF

J gene: TRBJ1-1
D gene: TRBD1
V gene: TRBV9
clone size: -
CDR3 DNA: TGTGCCAGCAACAGACAGGGACCTGAAGCTTTCTTT
CDR3 protein: CASNRQGPEAFF

J gene: TRBJ2-7
D gene: TRBD1
V gene: TRBV14
clone size: few
CDR3 DNA: TGTGCCAGCAGCCAAGGTGAGACAGGGATCGACGAGCAGTACTTC
CDR3 protein: CASSQGETGIDEQYF

J gene: TRBJ2-2
D gene: TRBD1
V gene: TRBV18
clone size: -
CDR3 DNA: TGTGCCAGTTTGGTGACAGGGCGAACCGGGGAGCTGTTTTTT
CDR3 protein: CASLVTGRTGELFF

J gene: TRBJ2-1
D gene: TRBD1
V gene: TRBV29-1
clone size: -
CDR3 DNA: TGCAGCGTAAACCGGGACAGGGGTTTCGATGAGCAGTTCTTC
CDR3 protein: CSVNRDRGFDEQFF

J gene: TRBJ1-1
D gene: -
V gene: TRBV19
clone size: -
CDR3 DNA: TGTGCCAGTATAAGCGGGAACACTGAAGCTTTCTTT
CDR3 protein: CASISGNTEAFF

J gene: TRBJ1-5
D gene: -
V gene: TRBV5-1
clone size: -
CDR3 DNA: TGCGCCAGCAGCTTGGCACGGGAATTTAGCAATCAGCCCCAGCATTTT
CDR3 protein: CASSLAREFSNQPQHF

J gene: TRBJ2-3
D gene: -
V gene: TRBV27
clone size: -
CDR3 DNA: TGTGCCAGCAGTTACGGGAGCACAGATACGCAGTATTTT
CDR3 protein: CASSYGSTDTQYF

J gene: TRBJ1-4
D gene: TRBD1
V gene: TRBV28
clone size: -
CDR3 DNA: TGTGCCAGCAGTTTTTCTTCCGGGACAGGGTGGGCAAAACTGTTTTTT
CDR3 protein: CASSFSSGTGWAKLFF

J gene: TRBJ2-3
D gene: -
V gene: TRBV7-3
clone size: -
CDR3 DNA: TGTGCCAGCAGCTTAGTTCGGGTAGATACGCAGTATTTT
CDR3 protein: CASSLVRVDTQYF

J gene: TRBJ1-2
D gene: TRBD1
V gene: TRBV5-1
clone size: -
CDR3 DNA: TGCGCCAGCAGCAAGCAGGGACAGGAGGGCTACACCTTC
CDR3 protein: CASSKQGQEGYTF

J gene: TRBJ1-2
D gene: -
V gene: TRBV15
clone size: few
CDR3 DNA: TGTGCCACCTCGGGGGGAGTTAACTATGGCTACACCTTC
CDR3 protein: CATSGGVNYGYTF

J gene: TRBJ1-2
D gene: -
V gene: TRBV7-2
clone size: -
CDR3 DNA: TGTGCCAGCAGCTTAGATCGGGGGGGCGCCTATGGCTACACCTTC
CDR3 protein: CASSLDRGGAYGYTF

J gene: TRBJ2-1
D gene: -
V gene: TRBV11-2
clone size: -
CDR3 DNA: TGTGCCAGCAGCTTAAGGAGTAGGGAGCAGTTCTTC
CDR3 protein: CASSLRSREQFF

J gene: TRBJ1-2
D gene: -
V gene: TRBV6-1
clone size: -
CDR3 DNA: TGTGCCAGCAGTGCGACAGCCCTTGGTAACTATGGCTACACCTTC
CDR3 protein: CASSATALGNYGYTF

J gene: TRBJ1-5
D gene: -
V gene: TRBV30
clone size: -
CDR3 DNA: TGTGCCTGGAGTGCGACAGACGCTCGGCCCCAGCATTTT
CDR3 protein: CAWSATDARPQHF

J gene: TRBJ1-1
D gene: TRBD1
V gene: TRBV27
clone size: -
CDR3 DNA: TGTGCCAGCATTGACAGGGGGACTGAAGCTTTCTTT
CDR3 protein: CASIDRGTEAFF

J gene: TRBJ1-3
D gene: -
V gene: TRBV7-2
clone size: -
CDR3 DNA: TGTGCCAGCACCAAACGACAGGTTGGAAACACCATATATTTT
CDR3 protein: CASTKRQVGNTIYF